What follows describes a single T cell receptor beta chain. The sample's time point: pretreatment peripheral blood. These data are taken from a study of PD-L1 blockade in urothelial cancer. Profiled with immunoSEQ multiplex PCR; TCRdb holds only in-frame clones, not every one. Here the sample spans 70,000 to 85,000 clones, 85% to 90% being singletons. The source is a man in his 70s with urothelial cancer. The sequencing here drew on PBMCs, taken around atezolizumab (anti-PD-L1) treatment.

CDR3 nucleotides: TGTGCCAGCAGTAGCCTAGCGGGACTACAAGAGACCCAGTACTTC. The encoded protein is CASSSLAGLQETQYF. The chain uses TRBV11-2 and TRBJ2-5; 9 bases agree with TRBD2. Germline CDR1 and CDR2: SGHAT and FQNNGV. This CDR3 has 15 amino acids. J lost 2 bases, V lost 6 bases, and 7 bases had no gene match.